This T cell receptor beta chain derives from a study of blood T cell repertoires in COVID-19. The data were produced by immunoSEQ multiplex PCR, yet TCRdb's version contains in-frame clones alone and is incomplete. Here the sample spans 150,000 to 200,000 clones, approximately 88% being singletons. CDR1 and CDR2 (germline): SGHVS, FQNEAQ. Unmatched junction bases numbered 4, after V lost 5 bases and J lost 0 bases. The length of the CDR3 is 16 residues. Sequenced sample: PBMCs or T cells enriched from blood (not recorded which). The rearrangement uses TRBV7-8 and TRBJ2-7, with 13 bases identical to TRBD2. The TCR was taken from a man between 70 and 80 years old who had been exposed to COVID-19. CDR3 DNA sequence: TGTGCCAGCAGCCGAGGACTAGCGGGGGCCTCCTACGAGCAGTACTTC. This codes for CASSRGLAGASYEQYF.